This record covers a single T cell receptor beta chain. No antigen is known for it. Treatment defined: about 20 received Ad26.COV2.S at low or high dose, single or two shots; about 5 received placebo; per-sample allocation not given. Material that was analyzed had been drawn on day 63 after the first vaccine or placebo injection. As its vector, the vaccine had Ad26, which expressed Wuhan-strain SARS-CoV-2 spike. The CDR3 has 13 amino acids. V was clipped by 4 bases and J by 8 bases, with 12 bases between them. In germline, CDR1 is LGHDT, CDR2 YNNKEL (reference sequence). Here immunoSEQ multiplex PCR was the method, and the copy in TCRdb shows in-frame clones only, minus some. The table records approximately 300,000 clones, 70% to 90% of them present only once. The source of the sample is a study of Ad26.COV2.S vaccination and SARS-CoV-2 variants. Study results and limitations: From the TCR breadth and depth analyses, total T cell responses may have been underestimated. Researchers reported similar non-spike TCR breadth in vaccine and placebo recipients. Substantial breadth was reported for post-vaccination spike-specific CD8+ and CD4+ T cells.

The receptor's source is a person aged 18-65 years who received the Ad26.COV2.S COVID-19 vaccine or a placebo. This sample comprised peripheral blood, obtained in a trial of Ad26.COV2.S vaccine versus placebo. This chain joins TRBV3-1 (or the pseudogene TRBV3-2) and TRBJ1-3; possibly TRBD1 for D (5 bases). CDR3 bases: TGTGCCAGCAGCCTTGGGGCGACGGACACCATATATTTT. This sequence encodes CASSLGATDTIYF.